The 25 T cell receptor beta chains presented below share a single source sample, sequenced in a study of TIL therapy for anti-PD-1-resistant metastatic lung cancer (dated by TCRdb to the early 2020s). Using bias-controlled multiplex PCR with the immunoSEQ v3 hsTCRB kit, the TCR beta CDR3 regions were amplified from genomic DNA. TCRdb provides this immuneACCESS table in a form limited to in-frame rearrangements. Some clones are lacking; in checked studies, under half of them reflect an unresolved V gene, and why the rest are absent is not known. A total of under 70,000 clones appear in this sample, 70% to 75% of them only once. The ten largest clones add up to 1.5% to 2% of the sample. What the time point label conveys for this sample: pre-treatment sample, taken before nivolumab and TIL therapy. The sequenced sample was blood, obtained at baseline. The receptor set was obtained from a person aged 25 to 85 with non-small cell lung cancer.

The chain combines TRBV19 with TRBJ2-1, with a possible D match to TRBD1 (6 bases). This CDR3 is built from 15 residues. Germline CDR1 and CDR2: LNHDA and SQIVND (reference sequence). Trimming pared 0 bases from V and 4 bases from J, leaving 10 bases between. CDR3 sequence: CASSIEDRPYNEQFF. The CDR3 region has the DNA TGTGCCAGTAGTATAGAGGACAGACCTTACAATGAGCAGTTCTTC.

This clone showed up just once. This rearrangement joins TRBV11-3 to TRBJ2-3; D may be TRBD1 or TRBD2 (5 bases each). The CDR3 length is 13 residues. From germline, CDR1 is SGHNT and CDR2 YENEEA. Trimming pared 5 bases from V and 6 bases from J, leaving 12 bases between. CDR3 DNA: TGTGCCAGCAGCCGAAGAGGGGCCGATACGCAGTATTTT. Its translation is CASSRRGADTQYF.

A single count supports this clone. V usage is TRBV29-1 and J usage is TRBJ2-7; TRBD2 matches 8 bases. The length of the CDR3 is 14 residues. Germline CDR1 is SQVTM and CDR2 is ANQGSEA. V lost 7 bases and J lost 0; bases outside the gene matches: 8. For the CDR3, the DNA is TGCAGCGCCCTTGGCAGCGGGAGCTCCTACGAGCAGTACTTC. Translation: CSALGSGSSYEQYF.

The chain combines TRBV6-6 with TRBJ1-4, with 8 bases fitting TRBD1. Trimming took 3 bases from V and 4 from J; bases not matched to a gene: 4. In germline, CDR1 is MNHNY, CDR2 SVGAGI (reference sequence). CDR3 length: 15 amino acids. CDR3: CASSYRTGLNEKLFF. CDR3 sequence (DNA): TGTGCCAGCAGTTATAGGACAGGGCTTAATGAAAAACTGTTTTTT.

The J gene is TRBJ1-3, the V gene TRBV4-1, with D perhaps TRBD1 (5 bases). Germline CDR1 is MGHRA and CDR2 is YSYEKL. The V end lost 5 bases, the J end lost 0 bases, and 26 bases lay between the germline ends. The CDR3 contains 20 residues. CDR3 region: CASSLHSPDKSQSSGNTIYF. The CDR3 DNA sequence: TGCGCCAGCAGCTTACACTCCCCGGACAAGTCACAGAGCTCTGGAAACACCATATATTTT.

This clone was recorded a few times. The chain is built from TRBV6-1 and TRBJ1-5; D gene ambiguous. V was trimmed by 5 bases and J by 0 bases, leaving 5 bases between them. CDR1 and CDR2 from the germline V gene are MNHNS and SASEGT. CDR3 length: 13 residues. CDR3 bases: TGTGCCAGCAGTCCTAATAGCAATCAGCCCCAGCATTTT. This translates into CASSPNSNQPQHF.

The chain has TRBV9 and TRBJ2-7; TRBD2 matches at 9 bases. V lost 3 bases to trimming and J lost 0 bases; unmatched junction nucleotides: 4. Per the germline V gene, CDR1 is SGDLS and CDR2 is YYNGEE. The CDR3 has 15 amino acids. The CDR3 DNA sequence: TGTGCCAGCAGCGCAACTAGCGGGTTCTCCTACGAGCAGTACTTC. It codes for CASSATSGFSYEQYF.

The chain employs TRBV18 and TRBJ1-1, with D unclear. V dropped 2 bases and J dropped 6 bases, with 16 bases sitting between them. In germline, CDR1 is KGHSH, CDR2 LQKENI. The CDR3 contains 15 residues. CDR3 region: CASSPELFRGSEAFF. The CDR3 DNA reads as TGTGCCAGCTCACCAGAACTATTCAGAGGATCTGAAGCTTTCTTT.

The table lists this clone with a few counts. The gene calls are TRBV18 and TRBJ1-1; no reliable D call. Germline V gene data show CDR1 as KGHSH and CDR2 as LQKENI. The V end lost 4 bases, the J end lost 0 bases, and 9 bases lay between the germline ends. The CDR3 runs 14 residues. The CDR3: CASSLPNMNTEAFF. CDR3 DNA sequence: TGTGCCAGCTCACTACCAAACATGAACACTGAAGCTTTCTTT. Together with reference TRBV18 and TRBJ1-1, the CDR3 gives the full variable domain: NAGVMQNPRHLVRRRGQEARLRCSPMKGHSHVYWYRQLPEEGLKFMVYLQKENIIDESGMPKERFSAEFPKEGPSILRIQQVVRGDSAAYFCASSLPNMNTEAFFGQGTRLTVV.

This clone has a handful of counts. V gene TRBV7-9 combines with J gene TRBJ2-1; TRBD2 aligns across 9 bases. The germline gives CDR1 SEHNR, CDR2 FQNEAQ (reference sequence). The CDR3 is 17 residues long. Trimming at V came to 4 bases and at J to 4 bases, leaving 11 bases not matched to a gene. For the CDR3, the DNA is TGTGCCAGCAGCTCCGACCTGGGGACTAGCTCTTACAATGAGCAGTTCTTC. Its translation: CASSSDLGTSSYNEQFF.

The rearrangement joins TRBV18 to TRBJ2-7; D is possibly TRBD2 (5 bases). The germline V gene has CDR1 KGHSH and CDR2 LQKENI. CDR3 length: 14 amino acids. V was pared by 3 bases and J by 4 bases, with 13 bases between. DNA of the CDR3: TGTGCCAGCTCACCTGGGCCAGGAGGTTACGAGCAGTACTTC. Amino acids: CASSPGPGGYEQYF.

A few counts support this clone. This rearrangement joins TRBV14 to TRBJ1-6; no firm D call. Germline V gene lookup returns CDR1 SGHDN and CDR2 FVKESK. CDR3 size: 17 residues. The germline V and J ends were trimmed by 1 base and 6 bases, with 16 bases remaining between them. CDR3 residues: CASSQAGRGRRNSPLHF. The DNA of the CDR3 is TGTGCCAGCAGCCAAGCCGGGCGAGGTCGTCGTAATTCACCCCTCCACTTT.

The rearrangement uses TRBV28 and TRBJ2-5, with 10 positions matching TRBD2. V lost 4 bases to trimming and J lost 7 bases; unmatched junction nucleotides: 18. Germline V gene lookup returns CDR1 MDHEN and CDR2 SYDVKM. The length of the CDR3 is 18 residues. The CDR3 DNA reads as TGTGCCAGCAGTTCCTCCTGGGAAGCGGGAGGGATCTCGAGGACCCAGTACTTC. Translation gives CASSSSWEAGGISRTQYF.

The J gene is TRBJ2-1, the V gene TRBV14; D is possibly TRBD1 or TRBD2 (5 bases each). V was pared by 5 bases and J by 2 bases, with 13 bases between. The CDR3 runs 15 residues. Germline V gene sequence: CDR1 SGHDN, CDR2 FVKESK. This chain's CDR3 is CASSASRGAYNEQFF. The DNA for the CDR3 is TGTGCCAGCAGCGCCAGCCGAGGGGCCTACAATGAGCAGTTCTTC.

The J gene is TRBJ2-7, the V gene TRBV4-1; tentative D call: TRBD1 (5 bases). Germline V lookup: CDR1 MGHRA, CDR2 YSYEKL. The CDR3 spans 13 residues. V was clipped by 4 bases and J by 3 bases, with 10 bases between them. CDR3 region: CASSPRRGYEQYF. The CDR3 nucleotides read TGCGCCAGCAGCCCAAGAAGGGGCTACGAGCAGTACTTC.

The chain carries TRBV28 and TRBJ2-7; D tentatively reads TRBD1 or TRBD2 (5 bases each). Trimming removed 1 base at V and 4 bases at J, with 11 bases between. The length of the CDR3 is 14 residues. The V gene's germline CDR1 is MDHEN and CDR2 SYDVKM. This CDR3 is CASSLYLGGYEQYF. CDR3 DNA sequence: TGTGCCAGCAGTTTATACCTTGGGGGTTACGAGCAGTACTTC. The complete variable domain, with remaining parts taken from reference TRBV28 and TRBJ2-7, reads DVKVTQSSRYLVKRTGEKVFLECVQDMDHENMFWYRQDPGLGLRLIYFSYDVKMKEKGDIPEGYSVSREKKERFSLILESASTNQTSMYLCASSLYLGGYEQYFGPGTRLTVT.

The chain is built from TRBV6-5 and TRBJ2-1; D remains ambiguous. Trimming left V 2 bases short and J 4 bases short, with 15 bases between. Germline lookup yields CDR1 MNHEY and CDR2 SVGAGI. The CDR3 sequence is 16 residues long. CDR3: CASSYSPAAEYNEQFF. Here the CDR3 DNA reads TGTGCCAGCAGTTACAGCCCGGCCGCAGAGTACAATGAGCAGTTCTTC.

CDR3 coding DNA: TGCAGCGTTGGAGACGACAGGGCCTACGAGCAGTACTTC. This sequence encodes CSVGDDRAYEQYF. This sequence joins TRBV29-1 and TRBJ2-7; the match to TRBD1 covers 7 bases. V trimming: 4 bases; J trimming: 2 bases; junction bases outside the gene matches: 5. The CDR3 runs 13 residues. Per germline, CDR1 SQVTM and CDR2 ANQGSEA.

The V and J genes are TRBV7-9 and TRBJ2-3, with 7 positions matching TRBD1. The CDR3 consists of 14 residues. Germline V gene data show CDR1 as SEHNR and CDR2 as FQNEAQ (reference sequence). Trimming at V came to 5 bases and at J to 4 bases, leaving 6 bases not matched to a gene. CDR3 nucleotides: TGTGCCAGCAGCACCGACAGGGCCGCAGATACGCAGTATTTT. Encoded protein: CASSTDRAADTQYF.

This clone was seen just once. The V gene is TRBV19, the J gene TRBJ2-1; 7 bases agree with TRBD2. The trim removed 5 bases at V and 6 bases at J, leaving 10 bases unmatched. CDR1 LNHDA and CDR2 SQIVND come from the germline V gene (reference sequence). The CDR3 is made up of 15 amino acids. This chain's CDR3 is CASSPWREWSNEQFF. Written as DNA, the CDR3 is TGTGCCAGTAGTCCCTGGCGGGAGTGGTCCAATGAGCAGTTCTTC.

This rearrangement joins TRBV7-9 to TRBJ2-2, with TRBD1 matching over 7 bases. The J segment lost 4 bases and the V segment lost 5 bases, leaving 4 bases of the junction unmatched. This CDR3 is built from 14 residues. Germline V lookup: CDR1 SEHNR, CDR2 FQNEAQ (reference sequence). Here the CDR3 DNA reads TGTGCCAGCAGCCGACAGGGTACCACCGGGGAGCTGTTTTTT. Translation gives CASSRQGTTGELFF.

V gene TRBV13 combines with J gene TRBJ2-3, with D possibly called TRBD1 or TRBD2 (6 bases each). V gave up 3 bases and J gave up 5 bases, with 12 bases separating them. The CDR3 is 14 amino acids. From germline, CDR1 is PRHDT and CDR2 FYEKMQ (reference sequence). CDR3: CASSFRGAGDTQYF. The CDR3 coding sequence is TGTGCCAGCAGCTTTAGGGGGGCAGGAGATACGCAGTATTTT.

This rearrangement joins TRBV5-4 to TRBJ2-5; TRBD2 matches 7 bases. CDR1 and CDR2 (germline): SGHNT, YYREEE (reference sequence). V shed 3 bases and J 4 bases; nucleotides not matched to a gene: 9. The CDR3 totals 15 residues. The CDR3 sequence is CASSSIAGVRETQYF. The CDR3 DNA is TGTGCCAGCAGCTCGATTGCGGGGGTGAGAGAGACCCAGTACTTC.

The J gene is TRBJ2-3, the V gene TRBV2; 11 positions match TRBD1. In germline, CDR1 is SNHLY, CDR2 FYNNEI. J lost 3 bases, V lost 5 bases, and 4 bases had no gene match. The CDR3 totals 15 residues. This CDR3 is CASSLDRGQTDTQYF. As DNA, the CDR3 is TGTGCCAGCAGTTTGGACAGGGGGCAAACAGATACGCAGTATTTT.

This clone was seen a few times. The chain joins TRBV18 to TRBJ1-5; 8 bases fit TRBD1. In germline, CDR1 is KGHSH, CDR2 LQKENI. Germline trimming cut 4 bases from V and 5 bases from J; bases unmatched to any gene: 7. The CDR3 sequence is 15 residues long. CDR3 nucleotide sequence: TGTGCCAGCTCACTGACGGCGACAGGGGATCAGCCCCAGCATTTT. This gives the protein CASSLTATGDQPQHF.